Below, 8 T cell receptor beta chains from the same sample are listed, as sequenced in a study of T cell clonotyping in hematopoietic cell transplantation. Time point of the sample: recipient sample about 28 days before transplant, after cytoreduction. Here immunoSEQ multiplex PCR was the method, and the copy in TCRdb shows in-frame clones only, minus some. The data show roughly 45,000 clones, 85% to 90% seen once. This specimen consisted of peripheral blood mononuclear cells, obtained before stem cell transplant. The receptors shown here come from a man in his 60s with biphenotypic leukemia. Some clones in this sample may be carry-over from other donors' samples.

This clone was seen once. V gene TRBV9 combines with J gene TRBJ2-4; D might be TRBD2 (6 bases). Trimming left V 5 bases short and J 2 bases short, with 11 bases between. The CDR3 runs to 14 residues. Germline-derived CDR1 and CDR2 are SGDLS and YYNGEE. CDR3 amino acids: CASSQGGTKNIQYF. For the CDR3, the DNA is TGTGCCAGCAGTCAAGGAGGGACCAAAAACATTCAGTACTTC.

The chain has TRBV7-3 and TRBJ1-3; perhaps TRBD1 as D (5 bases). Germline V gene lookup returns CDR1 SGHTA and CDR2 FQGTGA. The CDR3 runs 15 residues. V lost 2 bases and J 0 bases, leaving 8 bases between the germline ends. The CDR3: CASSLAGSSGNTIYF. The CDR3, as DNA: TGTGCCAGCAGCTTAGCAGGGAGCTCTGGAAACACCATATATTTT.

This clone was seen once. The chain employs TRBV10-2 and TRBJ2-5, with D maybe TRBD1 (6 bases). Germline V gives CDR1 WSHSY, CDR2 SAAADI. The CDR3 length is 14 residues. V shed 8 bases and J shed 1 base, with 14 bases lying between them. CDR3 sequence reads: CASHYRDSQETQYF. CDR3 nucleotide sequence: TGCGCCAGCCACTACAGGGATTCCCAAGAGACCCAGTACTTC.

The rearrangement links TRBV9 to TRBJ2-2; D may be TRBD1 (6 bases). CDR1 and CDR2 (germline): SGDLS, YYNGEE. V was clipped by 6 bases and J by 3 bases, with 15 bases between them. The CDR3 has 15 residues. CDR3 DNA: TGTGCCAGCAAGGTCGGGCAGGGGTACACCGGGGAGCTGTTTTTT. This codes for CASKVGQGYTGELFF. Together with reference TRBV9 and TRBJ2-2, the CDR3 gives the full variable domain: DSGVTQTPKHLITATGQRVTLRCSPRSGDLSVYWYQQSLDQGLQFLIQYYNGEERAKGNILERFSAQQFPDLHSELNLSSLELGDSALYFCASKVGQGYTGELFFGEGSRLTVL.

The chain links TRBV5-4 to TRBJ1-2; weak D call: TRBD1 (5 bases). V lost 4 bases and J 0 bases, leaving 13 bases between the germline ends. The CDR3 sequence is 15 residues long. CDR1 and CDR2 (germline): SGHNT, YYREEE (reference sequence). DNA of the CDR3: TGTGCCAGCAGCAGGGAATTGGGGGCTAACTATGGCTACACCTTC. It is translated as CASSRELGANYGYTF.

The rearrangement links TRBV30 to TRBJ2-1, with D tentatively TRBD1 (6 bases). This CDR3 region has 13 residues. The V and J ends lost 3 bases and 5 bases respectively, with 11 bases between them. Germline-derived CDR1 and CDR2 are GTSNPN and SVGIG (reference sequence). CDR3 region: CAWSEDRDNEQFF. The CDR3 DNA follows: TGTGCCTGGAGCGAGGACAGAGACAATGAGCAGTTCTTC.

A few counts support this clone. The CDR3 bases are TGTGCCAGCAGCAGCAGACTAGCCCAAATTGACGAGCAGTACTTC. Residues: CASSSRLAQIDEQYF. The chain couples TRBV5-4 to TRBJ2-7; TRBD2 matches at 7 bases. V shed 4 bases and J 5 bases; nucleotides not matched to a gene: 12. The germline CDR1 and CDR2 sequences are SGHNT and YYREEE (reference sequence). The CDR3 has 15 amino acids.

J is TRBJ2-7 and V is TRBV30; maybe TRBD2 (5 bases). Germline V gives CDR1 GTSNPN, CDR2 SVGIG (reference sequence). The CDR3 extends over 14 amino acids. Between the trimmed V and J ends, which lost 5 bases and 2 bases, there was a span of 16 bases. CDR3 amino acids: CAWGAREWAYEQYF. For the CDR3, the DNA is TGTGCCTGGGGCGCACGGGAATGGGCCTACGAGCAGTACTTC.